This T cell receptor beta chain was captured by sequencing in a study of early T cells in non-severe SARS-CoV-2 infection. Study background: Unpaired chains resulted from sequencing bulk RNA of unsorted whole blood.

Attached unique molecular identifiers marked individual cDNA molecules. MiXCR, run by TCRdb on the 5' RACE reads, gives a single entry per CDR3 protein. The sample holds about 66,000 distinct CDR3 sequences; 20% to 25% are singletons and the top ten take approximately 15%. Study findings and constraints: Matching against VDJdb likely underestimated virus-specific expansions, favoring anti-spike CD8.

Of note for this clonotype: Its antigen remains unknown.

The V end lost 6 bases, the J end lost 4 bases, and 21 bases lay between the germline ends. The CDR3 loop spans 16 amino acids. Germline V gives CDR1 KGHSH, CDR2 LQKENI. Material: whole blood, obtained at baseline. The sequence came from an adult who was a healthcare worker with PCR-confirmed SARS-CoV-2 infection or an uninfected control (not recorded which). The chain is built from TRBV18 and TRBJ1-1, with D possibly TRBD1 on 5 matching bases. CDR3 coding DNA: TGTGCCAGCTCGTCGGGGACCCCTACGGGTGGCACTGAAGCTTTCTTT. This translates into CASSSGTPTGGTEAFF.